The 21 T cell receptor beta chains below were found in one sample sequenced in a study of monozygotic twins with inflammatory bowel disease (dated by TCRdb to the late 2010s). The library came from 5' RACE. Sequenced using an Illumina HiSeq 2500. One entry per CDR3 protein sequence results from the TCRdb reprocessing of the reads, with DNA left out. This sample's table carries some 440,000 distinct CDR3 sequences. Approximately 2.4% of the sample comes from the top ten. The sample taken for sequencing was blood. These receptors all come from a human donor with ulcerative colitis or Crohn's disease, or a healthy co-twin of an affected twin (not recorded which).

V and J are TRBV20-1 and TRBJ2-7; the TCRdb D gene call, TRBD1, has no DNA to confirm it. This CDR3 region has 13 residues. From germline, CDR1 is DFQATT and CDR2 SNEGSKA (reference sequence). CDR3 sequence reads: CSAGTGASYEQYF.

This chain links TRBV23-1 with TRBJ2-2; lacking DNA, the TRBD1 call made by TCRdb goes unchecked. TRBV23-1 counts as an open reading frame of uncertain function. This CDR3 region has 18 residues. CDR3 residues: CASSQSRSDRDDAGELFF.

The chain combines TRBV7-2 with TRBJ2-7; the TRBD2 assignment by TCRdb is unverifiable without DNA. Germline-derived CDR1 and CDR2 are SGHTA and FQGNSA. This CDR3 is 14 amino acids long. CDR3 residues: CASSLGRSVDEQYF.

CDR3 residues: CASSLGTGDFYEQYF. The chain has TRBV7-2 and TRBJ2-7; TCRdb outputs TRBD1, but without DNA this stays unchecked. CDR1 SGHTA and CDR2 FQGNSA come from the germline V gene. This CDR3 is 15 amino acids long.

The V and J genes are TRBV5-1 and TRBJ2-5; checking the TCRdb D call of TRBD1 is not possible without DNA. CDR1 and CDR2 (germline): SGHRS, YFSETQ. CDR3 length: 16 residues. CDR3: CASSLVAGVTQETQHF.

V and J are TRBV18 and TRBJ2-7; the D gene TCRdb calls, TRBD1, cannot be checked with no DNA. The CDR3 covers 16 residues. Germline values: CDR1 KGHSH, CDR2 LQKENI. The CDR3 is CASSPLGTGNSYEQYF.

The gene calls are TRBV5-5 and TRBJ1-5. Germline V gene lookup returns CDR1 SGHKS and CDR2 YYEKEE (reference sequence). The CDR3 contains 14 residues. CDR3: CASSYASSNQPQHF.

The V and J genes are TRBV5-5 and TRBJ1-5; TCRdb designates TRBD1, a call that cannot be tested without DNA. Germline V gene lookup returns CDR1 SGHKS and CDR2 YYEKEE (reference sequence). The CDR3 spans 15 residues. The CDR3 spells CASSLNRGVGQPQHF.

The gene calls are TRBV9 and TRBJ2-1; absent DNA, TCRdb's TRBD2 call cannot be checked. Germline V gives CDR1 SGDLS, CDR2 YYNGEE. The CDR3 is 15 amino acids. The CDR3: CASSVGGSYYNEQFF.

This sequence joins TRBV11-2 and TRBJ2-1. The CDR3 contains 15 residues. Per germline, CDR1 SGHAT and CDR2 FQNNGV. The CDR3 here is CASSLVVNSYNEQFF.

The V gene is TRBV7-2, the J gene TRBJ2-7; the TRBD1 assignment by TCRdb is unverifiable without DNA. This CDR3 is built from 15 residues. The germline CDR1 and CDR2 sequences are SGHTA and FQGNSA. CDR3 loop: CASSSKGQGPYEQYF.

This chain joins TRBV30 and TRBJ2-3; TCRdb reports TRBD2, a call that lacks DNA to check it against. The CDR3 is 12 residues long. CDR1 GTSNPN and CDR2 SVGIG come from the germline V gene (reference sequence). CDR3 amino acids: CAWALAGGAQYF.

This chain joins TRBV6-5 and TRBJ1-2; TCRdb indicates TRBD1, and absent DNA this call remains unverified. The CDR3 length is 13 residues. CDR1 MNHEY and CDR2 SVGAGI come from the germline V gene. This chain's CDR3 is CASSLTLGARYTF.

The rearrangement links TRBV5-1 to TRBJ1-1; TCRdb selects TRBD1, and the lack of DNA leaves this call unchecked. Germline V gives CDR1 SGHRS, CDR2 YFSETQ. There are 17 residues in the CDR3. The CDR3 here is CASSLDRSGAGGTEAFF.

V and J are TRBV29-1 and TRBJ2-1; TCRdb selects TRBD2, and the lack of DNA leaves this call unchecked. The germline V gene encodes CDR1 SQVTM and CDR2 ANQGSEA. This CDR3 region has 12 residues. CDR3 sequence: CSVGGNQAEQFF.

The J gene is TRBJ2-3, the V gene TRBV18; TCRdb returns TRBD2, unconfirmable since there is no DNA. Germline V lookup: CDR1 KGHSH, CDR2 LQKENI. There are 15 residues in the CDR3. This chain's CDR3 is CASSPPTREADTQYF. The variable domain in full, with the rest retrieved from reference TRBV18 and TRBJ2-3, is NAGVMQNPRHLVRRRGQEARLRCSPMKGHSHVYWYRQLPEEGLKFMVYLQKENIIDESGMPKERFSAEFPKEGPSILRIQQVVRGDSAAYFCASSPPTREADTQYFGPGTRLTVL.

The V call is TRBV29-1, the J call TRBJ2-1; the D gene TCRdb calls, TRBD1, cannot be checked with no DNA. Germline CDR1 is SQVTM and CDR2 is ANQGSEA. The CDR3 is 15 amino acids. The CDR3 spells CSVLMSGANYNEQFF.

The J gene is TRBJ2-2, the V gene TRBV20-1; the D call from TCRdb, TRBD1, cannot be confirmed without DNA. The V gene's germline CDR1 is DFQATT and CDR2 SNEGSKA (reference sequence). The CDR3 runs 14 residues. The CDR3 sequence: CSAGPGAGTGELFF.

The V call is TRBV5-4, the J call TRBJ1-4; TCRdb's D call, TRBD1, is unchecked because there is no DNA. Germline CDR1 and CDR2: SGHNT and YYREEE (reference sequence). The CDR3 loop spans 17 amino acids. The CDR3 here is CASSWKTGGLTNEKLFF.

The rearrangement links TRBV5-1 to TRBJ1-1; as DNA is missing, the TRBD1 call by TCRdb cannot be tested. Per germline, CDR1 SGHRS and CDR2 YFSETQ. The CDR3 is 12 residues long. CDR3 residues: CASSLGDREAFF.

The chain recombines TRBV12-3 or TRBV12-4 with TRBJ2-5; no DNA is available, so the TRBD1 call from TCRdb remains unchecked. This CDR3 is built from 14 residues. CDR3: CASSGTWMRETQHF.